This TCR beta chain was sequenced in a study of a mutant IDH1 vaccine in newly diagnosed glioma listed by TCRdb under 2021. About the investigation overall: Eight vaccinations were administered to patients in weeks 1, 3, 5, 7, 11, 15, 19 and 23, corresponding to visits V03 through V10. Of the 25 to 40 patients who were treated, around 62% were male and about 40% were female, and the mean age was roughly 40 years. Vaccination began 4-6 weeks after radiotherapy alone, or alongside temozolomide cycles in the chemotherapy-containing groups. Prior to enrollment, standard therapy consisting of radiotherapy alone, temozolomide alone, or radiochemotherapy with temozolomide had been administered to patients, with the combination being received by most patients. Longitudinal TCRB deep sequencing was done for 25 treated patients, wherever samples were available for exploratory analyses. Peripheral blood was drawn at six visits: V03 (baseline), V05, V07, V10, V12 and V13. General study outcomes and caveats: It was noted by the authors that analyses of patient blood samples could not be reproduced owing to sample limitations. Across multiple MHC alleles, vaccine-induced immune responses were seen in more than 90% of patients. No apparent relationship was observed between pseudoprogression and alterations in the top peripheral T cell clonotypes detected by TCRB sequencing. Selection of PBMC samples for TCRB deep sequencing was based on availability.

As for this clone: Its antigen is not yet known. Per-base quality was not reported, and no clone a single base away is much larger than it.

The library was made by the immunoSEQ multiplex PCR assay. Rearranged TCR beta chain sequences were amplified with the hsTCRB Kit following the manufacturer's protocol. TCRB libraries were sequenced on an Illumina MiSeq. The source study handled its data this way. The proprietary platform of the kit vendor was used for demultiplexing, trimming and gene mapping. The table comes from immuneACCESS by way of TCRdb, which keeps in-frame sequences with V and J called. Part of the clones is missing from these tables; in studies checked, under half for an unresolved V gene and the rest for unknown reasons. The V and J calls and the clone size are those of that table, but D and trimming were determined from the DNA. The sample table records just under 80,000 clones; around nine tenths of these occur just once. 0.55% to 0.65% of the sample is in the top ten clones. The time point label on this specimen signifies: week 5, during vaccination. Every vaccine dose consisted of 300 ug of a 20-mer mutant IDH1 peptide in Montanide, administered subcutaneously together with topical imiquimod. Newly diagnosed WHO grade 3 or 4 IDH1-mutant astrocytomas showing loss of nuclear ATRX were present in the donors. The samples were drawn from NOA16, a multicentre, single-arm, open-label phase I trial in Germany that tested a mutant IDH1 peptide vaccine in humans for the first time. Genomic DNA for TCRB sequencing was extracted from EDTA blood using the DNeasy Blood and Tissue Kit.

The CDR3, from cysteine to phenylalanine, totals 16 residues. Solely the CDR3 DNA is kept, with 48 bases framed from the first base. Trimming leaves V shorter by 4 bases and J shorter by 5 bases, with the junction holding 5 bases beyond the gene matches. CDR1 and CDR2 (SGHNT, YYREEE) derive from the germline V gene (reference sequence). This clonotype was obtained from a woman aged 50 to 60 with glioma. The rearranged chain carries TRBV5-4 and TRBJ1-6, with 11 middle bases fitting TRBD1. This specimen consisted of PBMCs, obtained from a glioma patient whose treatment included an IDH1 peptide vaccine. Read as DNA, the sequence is TGTGCCAGCAGCCCGGGACAGGGGGGGAATAATTCACCCCTCCACTTT. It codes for CASSPGQGGNNSPLHF.